This T cell receptor beta chain was found in a study of blood T cells in healthy people across ages. This CDR3 has 14 residues. CDR1 and CDR2 (germline): MNHEY, SVGAGI. Trimming stripped 0 bases from V and 4 bases from J, with 9 bases between. Then a second PCR, running roughly 6 to 12 cycles, was carried out with a sample-barcoded 5' primer and a J-beta primer mix. TCRdb reanalysed the 5' RACE reads using MiXCR and keeps one entry per CDR3 protein. Among 650,000 to 1,000,000 distinct CDR3 sequences, 35% to 40% were seen once, and the ten largest hold over 10%. This clonotype was seen more than once but under ten times.

V is TRBV6-5 and J is TRBJ2-5; D may be TRBD1 (6 bases). The sequence was collected from a man aged 18 to 30 in good health. Sequenced: blood. This CDR3 is CASSYSGALETQYF. The CDR3 DNA sequence: TGTGCCAGCAGTTACTCGGGGGCCTTAGAGACCCAGTACTTC.